This T cell receptor beta chain was identified during a study of OX40 agonist ivuxolimab in advanced cancers. Method: immunoSEQ multiplex PCR; TCRdb's copy keeps in-frame clones and lacks some. This sample has tens of thousands of clones; 85% to 95% occur once, and the top ten carry under 3.5%. V gave up 8 bases and J gave up 3 bases; unmatched junction bases: 7. Germline CDR1 reads MNHEY; CDR2 reads SVGAGI. The CDR3 loop spans 13 amino acids. The sequence came from an adult with an advanced solid tumor such as melanoma, head and neck, liver or kidney cancer. The material sequenced was CD4+ or CD8+ T cells sorted from blood, taken in a trial of the OX40 agonist ivuxolimab. The gene calls are TRBV6-5 and TRBJ2-7, with TRBD1 identical over 7 bases. This chain's CDR3 is CASGTVTFYEQYF. DNA of the CDR3: TGTGCCAGCGGGACAGTAACTTTCTACGAGCAGTACTTC.